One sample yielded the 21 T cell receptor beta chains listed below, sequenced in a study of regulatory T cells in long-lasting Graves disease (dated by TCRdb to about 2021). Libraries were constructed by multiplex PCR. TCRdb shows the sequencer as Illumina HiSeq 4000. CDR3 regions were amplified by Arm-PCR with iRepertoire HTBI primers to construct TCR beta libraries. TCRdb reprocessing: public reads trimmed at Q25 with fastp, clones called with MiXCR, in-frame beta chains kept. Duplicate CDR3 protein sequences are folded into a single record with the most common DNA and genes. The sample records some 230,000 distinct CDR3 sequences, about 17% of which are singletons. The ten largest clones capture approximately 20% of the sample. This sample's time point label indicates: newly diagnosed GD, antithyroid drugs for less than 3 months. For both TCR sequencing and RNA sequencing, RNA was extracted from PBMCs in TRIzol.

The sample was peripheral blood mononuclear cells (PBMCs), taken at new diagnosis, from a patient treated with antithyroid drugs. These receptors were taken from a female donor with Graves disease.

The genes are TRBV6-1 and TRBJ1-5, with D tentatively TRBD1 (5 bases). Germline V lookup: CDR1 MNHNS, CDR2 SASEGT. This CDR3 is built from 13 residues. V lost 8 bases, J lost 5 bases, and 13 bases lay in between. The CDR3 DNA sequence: TGTGCCAGCTGGGGGAGGGAGGATCAGCCCCAGCATTTT. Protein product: CASWGREDQPQHF.

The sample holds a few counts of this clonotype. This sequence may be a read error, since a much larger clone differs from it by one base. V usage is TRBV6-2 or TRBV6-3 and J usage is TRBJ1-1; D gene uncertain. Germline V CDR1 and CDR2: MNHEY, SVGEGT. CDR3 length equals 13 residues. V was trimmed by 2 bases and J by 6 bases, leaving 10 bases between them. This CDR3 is CASSYQAKPEAFF. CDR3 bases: TGTGCCAGCAGTTACCAAGCTAAGCCTGAAGCTTTCTTT.

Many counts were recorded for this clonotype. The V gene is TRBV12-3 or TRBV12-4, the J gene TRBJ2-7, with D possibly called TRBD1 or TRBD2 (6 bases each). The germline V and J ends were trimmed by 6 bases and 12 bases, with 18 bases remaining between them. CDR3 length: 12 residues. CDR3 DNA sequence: TGTGCCAGCAGATTCCCCAGGGGAGGAGGGTACTTC. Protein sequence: CASRFPRGGGYF.

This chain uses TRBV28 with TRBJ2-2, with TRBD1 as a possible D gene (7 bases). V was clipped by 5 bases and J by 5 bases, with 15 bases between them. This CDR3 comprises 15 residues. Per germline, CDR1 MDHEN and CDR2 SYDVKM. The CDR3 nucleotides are TGTGCCAGCAGTCCGGGAGACAGGGAAACCGGGGAGCTGTTTTTT. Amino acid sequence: CASSPGDRETGELFF.

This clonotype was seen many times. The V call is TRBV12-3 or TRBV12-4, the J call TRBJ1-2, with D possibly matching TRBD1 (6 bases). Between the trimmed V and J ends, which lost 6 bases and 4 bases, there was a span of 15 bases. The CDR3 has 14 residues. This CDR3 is CASRTNRESYGYTF. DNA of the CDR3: TGTGCCAGCAGGACCAACAGGGAAAGCTATGGCTACACCTTC.

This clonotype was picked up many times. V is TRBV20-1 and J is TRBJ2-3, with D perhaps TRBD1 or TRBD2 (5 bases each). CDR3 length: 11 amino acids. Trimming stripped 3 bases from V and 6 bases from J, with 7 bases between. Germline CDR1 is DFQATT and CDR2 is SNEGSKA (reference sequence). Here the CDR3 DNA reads TGCAGTGCTAGCTGGGGGGATACGCAGTATTTT. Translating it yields CSASWGDTQYF.

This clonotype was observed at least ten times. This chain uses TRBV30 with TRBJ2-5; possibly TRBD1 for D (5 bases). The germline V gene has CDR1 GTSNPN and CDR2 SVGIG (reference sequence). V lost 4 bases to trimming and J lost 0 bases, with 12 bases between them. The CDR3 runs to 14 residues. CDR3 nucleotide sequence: TGTGCCTGGATGGGAAGGGGTTACCAAGAGACCCAGTACTTC. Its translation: CAWMGRGYQETQYF.

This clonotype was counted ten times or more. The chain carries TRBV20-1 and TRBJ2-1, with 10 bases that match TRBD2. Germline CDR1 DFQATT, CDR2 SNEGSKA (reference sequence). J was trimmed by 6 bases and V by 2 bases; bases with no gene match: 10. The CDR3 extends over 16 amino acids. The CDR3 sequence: CSARRDGSGRINEQFF. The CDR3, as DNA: TGCAGTGCTAGAAGGGACGGTAGCGGGAGGATCAATGAGCAGTTCTTC.

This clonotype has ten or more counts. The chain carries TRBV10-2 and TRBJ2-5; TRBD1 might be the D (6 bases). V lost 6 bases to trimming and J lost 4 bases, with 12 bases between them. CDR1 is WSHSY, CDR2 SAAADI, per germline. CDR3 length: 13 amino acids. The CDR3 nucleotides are TGCGCCAGCAGCAGGGGACAACTAGAGACCCAGTACTTC. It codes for CASSRGQLETQYF.

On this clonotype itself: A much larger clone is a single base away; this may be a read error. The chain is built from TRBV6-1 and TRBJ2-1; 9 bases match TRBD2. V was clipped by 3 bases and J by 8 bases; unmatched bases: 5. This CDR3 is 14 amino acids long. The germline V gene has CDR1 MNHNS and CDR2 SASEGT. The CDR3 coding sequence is TGTGCCAGCAGTGAGTCTGCGGGAGGGCATGAGCAGTTCTTC. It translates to CASSESAGGHEQFF.

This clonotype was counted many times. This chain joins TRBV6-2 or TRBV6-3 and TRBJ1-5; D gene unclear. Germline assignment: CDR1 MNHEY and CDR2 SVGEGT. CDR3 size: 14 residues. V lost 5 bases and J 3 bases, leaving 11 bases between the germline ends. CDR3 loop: CASSQSGANQPQHF. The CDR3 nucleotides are TGTGCCAGCAGTCAGTCGGGTGCCAATCAGCCCCAGCATTTT.

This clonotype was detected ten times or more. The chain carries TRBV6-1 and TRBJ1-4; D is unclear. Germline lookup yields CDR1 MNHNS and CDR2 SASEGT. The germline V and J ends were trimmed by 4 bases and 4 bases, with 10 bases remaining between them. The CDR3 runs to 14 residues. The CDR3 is CASSAGQINEKLFF. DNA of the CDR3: TGTGCCAGCAGTGCCGGCCAGATTAATGAAAAACTGTTTTTT.

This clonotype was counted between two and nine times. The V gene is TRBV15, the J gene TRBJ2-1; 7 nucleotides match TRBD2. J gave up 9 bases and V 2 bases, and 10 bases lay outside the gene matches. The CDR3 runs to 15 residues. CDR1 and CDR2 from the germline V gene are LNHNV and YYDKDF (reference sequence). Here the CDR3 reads CATSRPWEGSGEQFF. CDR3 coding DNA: TGTGCCACCAGCAGACCCTGGGAGGGTAGCGGTGAGCAGTTCTTC.

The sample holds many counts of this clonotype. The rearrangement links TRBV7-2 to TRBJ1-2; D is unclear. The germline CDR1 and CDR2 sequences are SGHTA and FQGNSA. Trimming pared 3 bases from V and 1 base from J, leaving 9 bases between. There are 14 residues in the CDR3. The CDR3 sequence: CASSFAGFNYGYTF. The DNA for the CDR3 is TGTGCCAGCAGCTTCGCCGGATTTAACTATGGCTACACCTTC.

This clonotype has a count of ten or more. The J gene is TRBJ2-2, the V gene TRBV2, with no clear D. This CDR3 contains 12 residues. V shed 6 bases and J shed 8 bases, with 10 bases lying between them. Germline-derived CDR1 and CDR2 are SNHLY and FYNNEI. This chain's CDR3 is CASRPHPGELFF. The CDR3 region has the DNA TGTGCCAGCAGGCCGCATCCAGGGGAGCTGTTTTTT.

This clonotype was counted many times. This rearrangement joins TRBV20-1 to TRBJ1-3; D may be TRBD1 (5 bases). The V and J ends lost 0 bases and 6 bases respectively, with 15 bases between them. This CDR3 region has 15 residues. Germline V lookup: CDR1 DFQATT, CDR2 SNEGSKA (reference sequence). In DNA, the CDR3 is TGCAGTGCTAGAGAAGCCTGGGACGACCAAAACACCATATATTTT. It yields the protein CSAREAWDDQNTIYF.

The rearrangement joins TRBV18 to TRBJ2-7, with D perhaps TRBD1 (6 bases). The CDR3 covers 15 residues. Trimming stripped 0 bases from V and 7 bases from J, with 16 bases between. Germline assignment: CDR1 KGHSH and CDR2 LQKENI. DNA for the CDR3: TGTGCCAGCTCACCACCGGGACACTCTTCGGGGGAGCAGTACTTC. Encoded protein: CASSPPGHSSGEQYF. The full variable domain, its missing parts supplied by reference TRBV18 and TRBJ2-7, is NAGVMQNPRHLVRRRGQEARLRCSPMKGHSHVYWYRQLPEEGLKFMVYLQKENIIDESGMPKERFSAEFPKEGPSILRIQQVVRGDSAAYFCASSPPGHSSGEQYFGPGTRLTVT.

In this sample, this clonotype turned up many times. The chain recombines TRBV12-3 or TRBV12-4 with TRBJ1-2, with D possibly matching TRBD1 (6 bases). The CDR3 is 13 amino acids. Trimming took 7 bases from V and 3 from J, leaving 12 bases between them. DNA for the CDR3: TGTGCCAGCACCCCGTCAGGGGACTATGGCTACACCTTC. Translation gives CASTPSGDYGYTF.

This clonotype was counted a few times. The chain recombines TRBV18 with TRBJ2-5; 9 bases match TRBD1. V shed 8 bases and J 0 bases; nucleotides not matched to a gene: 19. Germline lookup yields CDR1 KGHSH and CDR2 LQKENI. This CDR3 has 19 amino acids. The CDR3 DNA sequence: TGTGCCAGCCACACAAGGCGGTCAGTGAGACAGGGGGACCAAGAGACCCAGTACTTC. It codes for CASHTRRSVRQGDQETQYF.

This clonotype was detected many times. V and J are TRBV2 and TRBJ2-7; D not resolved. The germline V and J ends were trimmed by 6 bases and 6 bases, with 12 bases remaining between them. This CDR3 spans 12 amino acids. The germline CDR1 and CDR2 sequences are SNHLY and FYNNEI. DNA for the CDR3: TGTGCCAGCAGATCCAACCCGCGCGAGCAGTACTTC. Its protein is CASRSNPREQYF.

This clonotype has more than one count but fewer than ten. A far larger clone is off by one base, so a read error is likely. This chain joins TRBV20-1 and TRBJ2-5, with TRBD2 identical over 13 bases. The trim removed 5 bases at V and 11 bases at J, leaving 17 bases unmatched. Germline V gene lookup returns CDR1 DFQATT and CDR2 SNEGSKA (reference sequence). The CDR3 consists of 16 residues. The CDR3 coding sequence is TGCAGTGCTCAGACTAGCGGGAGGCGCTCCTACAATGAGCAGTACTTC. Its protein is CSAQTSGRRSYNEQYF.